The 15 T cell receptor beta chains reported below all come from one sample, sequenced in a study of blood T cell repertoires in COVID-19. The assay was immunoSEQ multiplex PCR, and TCRdb's table has in-frame clones only and misses some. The sample has around 79,000 clones, 75% to 90% seen once; the top ten hold about 15%. What was sequenced was peripheral blood. Receptors originate from an older man with active or convalescent COVID-19.

CDR3 DNA: TGTGCCAGCAGTCTACAGAGCTATGGCTACACCTTC. This gives the protein CASSLQSYGYTF. The V call is TRBV2, the J call TRBJ1-2; D ambiguous. From germline, CDR1 is SNHLY and CDR2 FYNNEI. The CDR3 runs 12 residues. The germline V and J ends were trimmed by 5 bases and 4 bases, with 8 bases remaining between them.

The chain has TRBV13 and TRBJ1-2; TRBD1 aligns across 12 bases. CDR1 and CDR2 (germline): PRHDT, FYEKMQ (reference sequence). The CDR3 covers 16 residues. Trimming took 5 bases from V and 4 from J; bases not matched to a gene: 8. Written as DNA, the CDR3 is TGTGCCAGCAGCCGAGGGACAGGGGGCGCGGGCTATGGCTACACCTTC. This codes for CASSRGTGGAGYGYTF.

J is TRBJ1-1 and V is TRBV4-3; D ambiguous. V was shortened by 0 bases and J by 5 bases, with 7 bases between the two germline ends. In germline, CDR1 is LGHNA, CDR2 YSLEER. The length of the CDR3 is 13 residues. CDR3 nucleotide sequence: TGCGCCAGCAGCCAAGAGGGGAGGACTGAAGCTTTCTTT. Translation gives CASSQEGRTEAFF.

The gene calls are TRBV30 and TRBJ2-6; D gene ambiguous. The germline CDR1 and CDR2 sequences are GTSNPN and SVGIG (reference sequence). Trimming pared 0 bases from V and 2 bases from J, leaving 5 bases between. The CDR3 is 14 amino acids. CDR3 nucleotides: TGTGCCTGGAGTGTATCCACTGGGGCCAACGTCCTGACTTTC. It is translated as CAWSVSTGANVLTF. Based on the CDR3 plus reference TRBV30 and TRBJ2-6, the full variable domain is SQTIHQWPATLVQPVGSPLSLECTVEGTSNPNLYWYRQAAGRGLQLLFYSVGIGQISSEVPQNLSASRPQDRQFILSSKKLLLSDSGFYLCAWSVSTGANVLTFGAGSRLTVL.

This clone was observed a single time. The chain combines TRBV3-1 (or the pseudogene TRBV3-2) with TRBJ1-4; 8 bases agree with TRBD1. The J segment lost 8 bases and the V segment lost 3 bases, leaving 8 bases of the junction unmatched. Germline CDR1 LGHDT, CDR2 YNNKEL (reference sequence). The CDR3 loop spans 15 amino acids. CDR3 in amino acids: CASSHDRGVGEKLFF. Written as DNA, the CDR3 is TGTGCCAGCAGCCATGACAGGGGAGTTGGGGAAAAACTGTTTTTT.

The rearrangement joins TRBV30 to TRBJ2-7; weak D call: TRBD2 (5 bases). The CDR3 totals 12 residues. Germline lookup yields CDR1 GTSNPN and CDR2 SVGIG (reference sequence). Trimming stripped 4 bases from V and 4 bases from J, with 11 bases between. The CDR3 DNA is TGTGCCTGGATAAGGTCGGGATACGAGCAGTACTTC. It codes for CAWIRSGYEQYF. Variable domain in full (rest from reference TRBV30 and TRBJ2-7): SQTIHQWPATLVQPVGSPLSLECTVEGTSNPNLYWYRQAAGRGLQLLFYSVGIGQISSEVPQNLSASRPQDRQFILSSKKLLLSDSGFYLCAWIRSGYEQYFGPGTRLTVT.

The chain joins TRBV6-5 to TRBJ1-5; unclear D gene. This CDR3 spans 14 amino acids. Germline CDR1 and CDR2: MNHEY and SVGAGI. V was trimmed by 0 bases and J by 5 bases, leaving 8 bases between them. The CDR3 region has the DNA TGTGCCAGCAGTTACTCGGCACCAGATCAGCCCCAGCATTTT. Translation: CASSYSAPDQPQHF.

The DNA for the CDR3 is TGCGCCAGCAGCCGCGACGGGACAGTCTATGGCTACACCTTC. Amino acids: CASSRDGTVYGYTF. V is TRBV5-1 and J is TRBJ1-2; TRBD1 matches 7 bases. Germline loops: CDR1 SGHRS, CDR2 YFSETQ. The CDR3 has 14 residues. With V trimmed by 4 bases and J by 4 bases, 7 bases remained unmatched.

About this clone: Other DNA sequences within the sample encode an identical CDR3. The J gene is TRBJ1-2, the V gene TRBV7-9; D possibly corresponds to TRBD1 (5 bases). This CDR3 spans 13 amino acids. Germline CDR1 SEHNR, CDR2 FQNEAQ (reference sequence). V lost 1 base, J lost 2 bases, and 5 bases lay in between. The CDR3 loop reads CASSLGQNYGYTF. CDR3 bases: TGTGCCAGCAGCTTAGGACAGAACTATGGCTACACCTTC.

This chain connects TRBV5-1 to TRBJ2-2; TRBD1 aligns across 11 bases. With 4 bases clipped from V and 4 bases from J, the junction kept 15 bases outside the gene matches. The CDR3 has 19 amino acids. Germline-derived CDR1 and CDR2 are SGHRS and YFSETQ. The CDR3 coding sequence is TGCGCCAGCAGCCTACCCGGGACAGGGGGAGCGCGGGTCACCGGGGAGCTGTTTTTT. Translated, it gives CASSLPGTGGARVTGELFF.

There are a few counts of this clone. The gene calls are TRBV12-3 or TRBV12-4 and TRBJ2-2, with D possibly TRBD2 on 5 matching bases. V shed 5 bases and J shed 2 bases, with 6 bases lying between them. The CDR3 runs 13 residues. CDR3 region: CASSGRNTGELFF. DNA of the CDR3: TGTGCCAGCAGTGGGAGAAACACCGGGGAGCTGTTTTTT.

The rearrangement joins TRBV7-3 to TRBJ2-1; 11 positions agree with TRBD2. Germline CDR1 and CDR2: SGHTA and FQGTGA. With 5 bases clipped from V and 6 bases from J, the junction kept 6 bases outside the gene matches. This CDR3 spans 15 amino acids. CDR3 sequence (DNA): TGTGCCAGCAGCAGCCTAGCGGGAGGAGTCAATGAGCAGTTCTTC. Encoded protein: CASSSLAGGVNEQFF.

This chain connects TRBV5-4 to TRBJ2-6; 11 bases match TRBD1. The CDR3 totals 17 residues. CDR1 and CDR2 from the germline V gene are SGHNT and YYREEE (reference sequence). Trimming at V came to 5 bases and at J to 2 bases, leaving 6 bases not matched to a gene. The CDR3 sequence is CASSSGTGGTGANVLTF. The CDR3 region has the DNA TGTGCCAGCAGTTCCGGGACAGGGGGGACTGGGGCCAACGTCCTGACTTTC.

The V call is TRBV3-1 (or the pseudogene TRBV3-2), the J call TRBJ2-7, with 7 positions matching TRBD1. This CDR3 is 13 amino acids long. Germline V CDR1 and CDR2: LGHDT, YNNKEL (reference sequence). V was pared by 5 bases and J by 3 bases, with 4 bases of the junction left unmatched. CDR3 sequence (DNA): TGTGCCAGCAGCACACAGGGGAGCTACGAGCAGTACTTC. Its protein is CASSTQGSYEQYF.

V usage is TRBV5-1 and J usage is TRBJ1-2; no clear D. V was shortened by 5 bases and J by 0 bases, with 14 bases between the two germline ends. There are 15 residues in the CDR3. Germline V gene sequence: CDR1 SGHRS, CDR2 YFSETQ. In DNA form, the CDR3 reads TGCGCCAGCAGGTCGTCTGGCGGAACTAACTATGGCTACACCTTC. This codes for CASRSSGGTNYGYTF.